This entry lists 17 T cell receptor beta chains sequenced from one sample in a study of long-term antiretroviral therapy in people with HIV. Assay version v3.0 of immunoSEQ was used, and it was run at survey level. The table came from immunoSEQ multiplex PCR; TCRdb's copy has only in-frame clones and leaves some out. In the table there are 20,000 to 25,000 clones, 95% of which are singletons. The sample was unsorted PBMCs, taken just over 4.8 years after starting antiretroviral therapy. Receptors were obtained from a woman aged 45-65 years with HIV.

In regard to this clone: This CDR3 is missing its conserved last phenylalanine or tryptophan, likely due to a read error. The DNA is omitted, as the CDR3 cannot be located on it reliably, and the CDR3 follows TCRdb's listing. V usage is TRBV2 and J usage is TRBJ2-3; the D call in the table, TRBD2, was not verified against the DNA. The CDR3 has 12 amino acids, counting both end residues. CDR1 is SNHLY, CDR2 FYNNEI, per germline. CDR3: CASSALPGLAGV.

The gene calls are TRBV18 and TRBJ2-7; 9 bases map to TRBD1. The V gene end was trimmed by 3 bases and the J gene end by 7 bases; junction bases not matched to a gene: 13. This CDR3 contains 16 residues. Germline CDR1 and CDR2: KGHSH and LQKENI. In DNA form, the CDR3 reads TGTGCCAGCTCACCCCAAAGTCCGGGACAGGGAGTTGAGCAGTACTTC. Amino acids: CASSPQSPGQGVEQYF.

The chain uses TRBV6-5 and TRBJ2-5, with 8 bases matching TRBD2. Germline assignment: CDR1 MNHEY and CDR2 SVGAGI. The CDR3 length is 13 residues. Trimming removed 6 bases from V and 5 bases from J; junction bases left unmatched: 5. The CDR3 DNA reads TGTGCCAGCAGACGGGAGGGCCGGGAGACCCAGTACTTC. This sequence encodes CASRREGRETQYF.

The J gene is TRBJ1-5, the V gene TRBV28; D gene unclear. This CDR3 contains 14 residues. The V gene lost 6 bases and the J gene lost 1 base, with 10 bases spanning the gap. Germline lookup yields CDR1 MDHEN and CDR2 SYDVKM. CDR3 sequence (DNA): TGTGCCAGCAGCCGAGGAGGGAGCAATCAGCCCCAGCATTTT. Translation gives CASSRGGSNQPQHF.

The sample holds one count of this clone. The chain carries TRBV7-9 and TRBJ2-5; 7 bases match TRBD1. This CDR3 is 11 amino acids long. The V gene's germline CDR1 is SEHNR and CDR2 FQNEAQ (reference sequence). V gave up 7 bases and J gave up 5 bases; unmatched junction bases: 1. The CDR3 reads CASTTGETQYF. As DNA, the CDR3 is TGTGCCAGCACGACAGGGGAGACCCAGTACTTC.

The chain recombines TRBV28 with TRBJ2-7; the D gene is possibly TRBD2 (5 bases). This CDR3 is 17 amino acids long. Germline V gene lookup returns CDR1 MDHEN and CDR2 SYDVKM. Between the trimmed V and J ends, which lost 3 bases and 0 bases, there was a span of 18 bases. This chain's CDR3 is CASSFGLRMGASYEQYF. The CDR3 coding sequence is TGTGCCAGCAGTTTCGGCTTAAGGATGGGAGCCTCCTACGAGCAGTACTTC.

CDR3 nucleotides: TGTGCCAGCAGTGTCGGGCTGAACACTGAAGCTTTCTTT. It codes for CASSVGLNTEAFF. The chain links TRBV6-4 to TRBJ1-1; no definite D call. Germline V CDR1 and CDR2: MRHNA, SNTAGT. The ends were cut back, 4 bases at V and 0 bases at J, with 6 bases in the middle. This CDR3 has 13 amino acids.

V gene TRBV19 combines with J gene TRBJ1-5; the D gene is possibly TRBD1 (5 bases). There are 13 residues in the CDR3. Looked up from germline, CDR1 is LNHDA and CDR2 is SQIVND (reference sequence). The CDR3 loop reads CGSRGPRNQPQHF. CDR3 bases: TGTGGTAGTAGGGGCCCTCGCAATCAGCCCCAGCATTTT.

The chain links TRBV27 to TRBJ2-5; 7 bases are shared with TRBD2. V lost 8 bases, J lost 7 bases, and 13 bases stayed unmatched. The CDR3 spans 14 residues. Germline V gives CDR1 MNHEY, CDR2 SMNVEV (reference sequence). The CDR3 protein is CASGGVNEVGTQYF. The CDR3 DNA sequence: TGTGCCAGCGGGGGGGTCAACGAGGTGGGGACCCAGTACTTC.

Only one count was recorded for this clone. The genes are TRBV5-1 and TRBJ2-2, with D perhaps matching TRBD1 (6 bases). The CDR3 is made up of 14 amino acids. The V end was cut by 6 bases, the J end by 5 bases, with 14 bases between. Germline assignment: CDR1 SGHRS and CDR2 YFSETQ. The CDR3, as DNA: TGCGCCAGCACCCCCACAGGGAGTACCGGGGAGCTGTTTTTT. Translation: CASTPTGSTGELFF.

This chain links TRBV6-6 with TRBJ2-7, with a possible D match to TRBD1 (5 bases). In germline, CDR1 is MNHNY, CDR2 SVGAGI (reference sequence). Trimming pared 2 bases from V and 4 bases from J, leaving 12 bases between. This CDR3 region has 14 residues. Here the CDR3 DNA reads TGTGCCAGCAGTTACGGTGACAGAGCTTACGAGCAGTACTTC. It codes for CASSYGDRAYEQYF.

The V and J genes are TRBV7-8 and TRBJ1-5, with 9 bases identical to TRBD1. Trimming at V came to 1 base and at J to 6 bases, leaving 10 bases not matched to a gene. This CDR3 is 17 amino acids long. In germline, CDR1 is SGHVS, CDR2 FQNEAQ. In DNA, the CDR3 is TGTGCCAGCAGCTTAGAGAAGGGGACAGGGTTAGGTCAGCCCCAGCATTTT. It is translated as CASSLEKGTGLGQPQHF.

The rearrangement links TRBV6-4 to TRBJ2-3; 14 nucleotides agree with TRBD2. This CDR3 is 16 amino acids long. Trimming removed 3 bases from V and 4 bases from J; junction bases left unmatched: 3. The germline V gene encodes CDR1 MRHNA and CDR2 SNTAGT. The CDR3, as DNA: TGTGCCAGCAGTGAAGGGACTAGCGGGAGAGCAGATACGCAGTATTTT. This sequence encodes CASSEGTSGRADTQYF.

The V and J genes are TRBV7-8 and TRBJ2-5, with D unclear. V was pared by 2 bases and J by 5 bases, with 12 bases between. The CDR3 totals 14 residues. The V gene's germline CDR1 is SGHVS and CDR2 FQNEAQ. Here the CDR3 reads CASSLPVLGETQYF. DNA of the CDR3: TGTGCCAGCAGCTTACCCGTTCTAGGGGAGACCCAGTACTTC.

The V gene is TRBV5-1, the J gene TRBJ2-7; tentative D call: TRBD2 (5 bases). Trimming stripped 0 bases from V and 0 bases from J, with 13 bases between. Germline loops: CDR1 SGHRS, CDR2 YFSETQ. This CDR3 is built from 16 residues. CDR3 DNA sequence: TGCGCCAGCAGCTTGGCCCCGGACTGGAGCTCCTACGAGCAGTACTTC. It specifies CASSLAPDWSSYEQYF.

This clone has just one count. V gene TRBV6-1 combines with J gene TRBJ2-2; maybe TRBD1 (6 bases). The CDR3 spans 13 residues. The germline gives CDR1 MNHNS, CDR2 SASEGT. The V end was cut by 8 bases, the J end by 5 bases, with 12 bases between. The CDR3 bases are TGTGCCAGCCAAGGGGGTATAACCGGGGAGCTGTTTTTT. This sequence encodes CASQGGITGELFF.

The chain combines TRBV6-5 with TRBJ1-2; 11 nucleotides match TRBD1. Germline loops: CDR1 MNHEY, CDR2 SVGAGI. CDR3 length: 16 amino acids. V shed 4 bases, J shed 8 bases, and the junction held 12 bases outside the gene matches. In DNA, the CDR3 is TGTGCCAGCAGTTTTACCGGGACAGGGGGGCGAGGCGGCTACACCTTC. Translating it yields CASSFTGTGGRGGYTF.